Only a few counts were recorded for the clone carrying this T cell receptor beta chain. Its antigen is as yet unknown. Germline V lookup: CDR1 SNHLY, CDR2 FYNNEI. After removal of 3 bases from V and 5 bases from J, the junction contained 6 bases not matched to a gene. The CDR3 covers 15 residues. Following extraction, RNA underwent reverse transcription to cDNA, which served as the sequencing template. Assay used: immunoSEQ multiplex PCR; TCRdb lists only in-frame clones, some missing. The table has about 180,000 clones, 50% to 75% seen once; the top ten hold around 15%. This sample stems from a study of CD8+ T cells in alopecia areata. Study observations and caveats: TCR sharing across patients was less clear than in mice, possibly HLA-related.

V gene TRBV2 combines with J gene TRBJ2-1; 8 nucleotides align to TRBD2. The TCR originated in a human donor with alopecia areata. The source was CD4+ T cells sorted from blood, collected at week 0. This CDR3 reads CASSDDGGVNNEQFF. CDR3 nucleotides: TGTGCCAGCAGTGATGACGGGGGGGTGAACAATGAGCAGTTCTTC.